The table lists the clone carrying this T cell receptor (beta chain) with many counts. Its antigen remains unknown. TCRdb re-called the PCR reads through MiXCR, storing one row per CDR3 protein. The sample holds just over 40,000 distinct CDR3 sequences, about 18% seen once. The CDR3 runs 12 residues. Germline V lookup: CDR1 SNHLY, CDR2 FYNNEI. V was clipped by 9 bases and J by 6 bases, with 15 bases between them. This sample is part of a study of molecular identifiers for immune sequencing clone quantification. Study observations and caveats: Spiked Jurkat TCR RNA from one cell was reportedly detectable among about 910,000 naive cells.

The chain combines TRBV2 with TRBJ2-7; D is uncertain. The source material was naive CD8+ T cells from blood, with Jurkat cell RNA spiked in. Indicated subset: FACS-sorted CD8+CD4-CCR7+CD45RA+ naive T cells. The clonotype originates from a human donor in good health. Some libraries in this study had Jurkat cell RNA spiked in. CDR3 nucleotides: TGTGCCAGTTTGACCAACTACGGCGAGCAGTACTTC. This gives the protein CASLTNYGEQYF. The entire variable domain, with the rest obtained from reference TRBV2 and TRBJ2-7, is as follows: EPEVTQTPSHQVTQMGQEVILRCVPISNHLYFYWYRQILGQKVEFLVSFYNNEISEKSEIFDDQFSVERPDGSNFTLKIRSTKLEDSAMYFCASLTNYGEQYFGPGTRLTVT.